Presented here are 20 T cell receptor beta chains from one specimen sequenced in a study of Graves' ophthalmopathy and Graves' hyperthyroidism. For repertoire sequencing, the TCR beta CDR3 regions were amplified from RNA transcripts. Second-round multiplex PCR followed a first-round RT-PCR using HTBI primers. TCRdb processed the multiplex PCR reads anew with MiXCR; each CDR3 protein has one entry. The sample carries roughly 1.1 million distinct CDR3 sequences, about 40% recorded once. Sequencing was performed on peripheral blood or thyroid tissue (not recorded which). The receptors were sampled from an adult man with Graves' hyperthyroidism.

This clonotype was seen at least ten times. The gene calls are TRBV29-1 and TRBJ2-2, with D uncertain. This CDR3 contains 14 residues. With 7 bases removed from V and 7 bases from J, the gap between germline ends came to 19 bases. Germline V lookup: CDR1 SQVTM, CDR2 ANQGSEA. The CDR3 nucleotides read TGCAGCGGGAAAATGGAGAGTCTTATCGGGGAGCTGTTTTTT. It translates to CSGKMESLIGELFF.

The chain carries TRBV2 and TRBJ2-2; TRBD2 matches 15 bases. This CDR3 comprises 16 residues. Germline V lookup: CDR1 SNHLY, CDR2 FYNNEI. J lost 6 bases, V lost 6 bases, and 5 bases had no gene match. CDR3 amino acids: CASRRTSGRVAGELFF. The CDR3 bases are TGTGCCAGCAGGCGGACTAGCGGGAGGGTTGCCGGGGAGCTGTTTTTT.

This clonotype has ten or more counts. The CDR3, as DNA: TGTGCCACGTCCGAGTTGGGCACTGAAGCTTTCTTT. Translation gives CATSELGTEAFF. The chain joins TRBV6-6 to TRBJ1-1; D gene unclear. Trimming removed 10 bases at V and 4 bases at J, with 13 bases between. Per the germline V gene, CDR1 is MNHNY and CDR2 is SVGAGI (reference sequence). This CDR3 contains 12 residues.

In its sample, this clonotype was seen a few times. CDR3 region: CAWTQSRGWSPLHF. The DNA of the CDR3 is TGTGCCTGGACTCAGAGTAGGGGGTGGTCACCCCTCCACTTT. The chain couples TRBV19 to TRBJ1-6, with TRBD1 as a possible D gene (6 bases). V shed 11 bases and J shed 10 bases, with 21 bases lying between them. Germline CDR1 reads LNHDA; CDR2 reads SQIVND (reference sequence). CDR3 length: 14 amino acids. The full variable domain, rest sourced from reference TRBV19 and TRBJ1-6, is DGGITQSPKYLFRKEGQNVTLSCEQNLNHDAMYWYRQDPGQGLRLIYYSQIVNDFQKGDIAEGYSVSREKKESFPLTVTSAQKNPTAFYLCAWTQSRGWSPLHFGNGTRLTVT.

The chain uses TRBV7-9 and TRBJ1-5, with D possibly being TRBD1 (6 bases). The CDR3 is made up of 14 amino acids. With 5 bases removed from V and 7 bases from J, the gap between germline ends came to 15 bases. The germline gives CDR1 SEHNR, CDR2 FQNEAQ (reference sequence). The CDR3 DNA follows: TGTGCCAGCAGCCGTGGGGGCGAGGAGCAGCCCCAGCATTTT. It is translated as CASSRGGEEQPQHF.

This clonotype was detected a few times. Because the CDR3 is missing its conserved closing phenylalanine or tryptophan, this is likely a read error. The limits of the CDR3 on the DNA are not certain, so only TCRdb's listed CDR3 is given. J is TRBJ2-7 and V is TRBV20-1. Including both end residues, the CDR3 is 8 amino acids long. CDR1 is DFQATT and CDR2 is SNEGSKA in the germline V gene (reference sequence). The CDR3 sequence: CSARDQSS.

This chain joins TRBV10-2 and TRBJ1-1; TRBD1 aligns across 9 bases. CDR3 size: 14 residues. Germline V gives CDR1 WSHSY, CDR2 SAAADI. The V and J ends lost 6 bases and 3 bases, in that order; junction bases with no gene match: 5. This chain's CDR3 is CASSGQGWDTEAFF. CDR3 in DNA: TGCGCCAGCAGCGGACAGGGGTGGGACACTGAAGCTTTCTTT.

This chain uses TRBV24-1 with TRBJ2-7, with D perhaps matching TRBD1 or TRBD2 (5 bases each). This CDR3 region has 14 residues. Trimming cost V 5 bases and J 2 bases, with 12 bases left between them. Germline V lookup: CDR1 KGHDR, CDR2 SFDVKD. DNA of the CDR3: TGTGCCACCAGTGCTTGGGGACGGACCTACGAGCAGTACTTC. It yields the protein CATSAWGRTYEQYF.

This clonotype appeared a few times. The chain has TRBV6-5 and TRBJ2-7; 7 positions agree with TRBD2. Germline V gene lookup returns CDR1 MNHEY and CDR2 SVGAGI. With V trimmed by 7 bases and J by 4 bases, 4 bases remained unmatched. The length of the CDR3 is 12 residues. The CDR3 nucleotides are TGTGCCAGCAAAAACGGGGGGTACGAGCAGTACTTC. This sequence encodes CASKNGGYEQYF.

CDR3 sequence reads: CASRRLAEARETQYF. As DNA, the CDR3 is TGTGCCAGCAGACGACTAGCGGAGGCCAGGGAGACCCAGTACTTC. The V gene is TRBV12-3 or TRBV12-4, the J gene TRBJ2-5, with 9 positions matching TRBD2. The J segment lost 5 bases and the V segment lost 6 bases, leaving 10 bases of the junction unmatched. This CDR3 has 15 amino acids.

This clonotype was detected many times. The chain links TRBV29-1 to TRBJ1-2; the D is unclear. The CDR3 totals 13 residues. Germline V gene lookup returns CDR1 SQVTM and CDR2 ANQGSEA. Trimming left V 5 bases short and J 9 bases short, with 19 bases between. The CDR3 region is CSVLIPSGRSYTF. CDR3 coding DNA: TGCAGCGTTCTTATTCCATCGGGAAGGAGCTACACCTTC.

Worth noting for this clonotype: A much more abundant neighbour one base away suggests this may be a read error. CDR3 sequence reads: CASSLTWYYEQYF. CDR3 sequence (DNA): TGTGCCAGCAGCTTAACTTGGTACTACGAGCAGTACTTC. The chain has TRBV7-2 and TRBJ2-7; D unresolved. CDR3 size: 13 residues. V shed 2 bases and J shed 3 bases, with 8 bases lying between them. In germline, CDR1 is SGHTA, CDR2 FQGNSA.

This clonotype appeared a few times. This chain connects TRBV3-1 to TRBJ2-5; tentative D call: TRBD1 (5 bases). Per germline, CDR1 LGHDT and CDR2 YNNKEL (reference sequence). The CDR3 consists of 15 residues. V was clipped by 1 base and J by 3 bases, with 12 bases between them. Here the CDR3 reads CASSQVYDREETQYF. Here the CDR3 DNA reads TGTGCCAGCAGCCAAGTTTACGACAGAGAAGAGACCCAGTACTTC.

This clonotype was seen a few times. The chain carries TRBV12-3 or TRBV12-4 and TRBJ1-4; D is unresolved. The V end lost 5 bases, the J end lost 8 bases, and 18 bases lay between the germline ends. CDR3 length: 15 amino acids. CDR3 amino acids: CASSRQGTLEEKLFF. CDR3 coding DNA: TGTGCCAGCAGTCGGCAAGGTACCCTGGAGGAAAAACTGTTTTTT.

The rearrangement uses TRBV5-6 and TRBJ2-2, with D unresolved. V was pared by 4 bases and J by 0 bases, with 13 bases between. The CDR3 contains 16 residues. Looked up from germline, CDR1 is SGHDT and CDR2 is YYEEEE. CDR3 region: CASSPLGPTNTGELFF. Written as DNA, the CDR3 is TGTGCCAGCAGCCCGCTCGGGCCAACGAACACCGGGGAGCTGTTTTTT.

For the CDR3, the DNA is TGTGCCAGCAGTGGGGGACAGGGGCCGGGGACTCTCCACTTT. This codes for CASSGGQGPGTLHF. The chain couples TRBV2 to TRBJ1-6, with 10 bases lining up with TRBD1. This CDR3 is 14 amino acids long. Looked up from germline, CDR1 is SNHLY and CDR2 is FYNNEI. V lost 4 bases to trimming and J lost 16 bases; unmatched junction nucleotides: 10.

The chain has TRBV24-1 and TRBJ1-2; D is undetermined. The CDR3 is made up of 13 amino acids. Germline V gene data show CDR1 as KGHDR and CDR2 as SFDVKD. V was trimmed by 7 bases and J by 2 bases, leaving 10 bases between them. CDR3 sequence reads: CATSEGTNYGYTF. The CDR3 DNA reads TGTGCCACCAGCGAAGGCACCAACTATGGCTACACCTTC.

This clonotype was seen repeatedly, ten times or more. The chain employs TRBV7-6 and TRBJ2-5; D call uncertain. Germline V gene lookup returns CDR1 SGHVS and CDR2 FNYEAQ. This CDR3 contains 12 residues. V shed 5 bases and J shed 5 bases, with 9 bases lying between them. The CDR3 sequence: CASSRLWETQYF. The CDR3 bases are TGTGCCAGCAGCCGGCTGTGGGAGACCCAGTACTTC.

The chain couples TRBV10-3 to TRBJ2-5, with D possibly matching TRBD2 (7 bases). Germline-derived CDR1 and CDR2 are ENHRY and SYGVKD. With 6 bases removed from V and 12 bases from J, the gap between germline ends came to 26 bases. The CDR3 spans 15 residues. CDR3: CAISRQAGALPTEYF. CDR3 in DNA: TGTGCCATCAGCAGACAGGCGGGGGCGCTGCCTACTGAGTACTTC.

This chain uses TRBV5-5 with TRBJ2-2; 7 bases agree with TRBD1. V lost 6 bases, J lost 0 bases, and 5 bases stayed unmatched. The CDR3 totals 15 residues. CDR1 and CDR2 from the germline V gene are SGHKS and YYEKEE (reference sequence). The chain's CDR3 is CASTGQKANTGELFF. The CDR3 coding sequence is TGTGCCAGCACGGGACAGAAGGCGAACACCGGGGAGCTGTTTTTT.